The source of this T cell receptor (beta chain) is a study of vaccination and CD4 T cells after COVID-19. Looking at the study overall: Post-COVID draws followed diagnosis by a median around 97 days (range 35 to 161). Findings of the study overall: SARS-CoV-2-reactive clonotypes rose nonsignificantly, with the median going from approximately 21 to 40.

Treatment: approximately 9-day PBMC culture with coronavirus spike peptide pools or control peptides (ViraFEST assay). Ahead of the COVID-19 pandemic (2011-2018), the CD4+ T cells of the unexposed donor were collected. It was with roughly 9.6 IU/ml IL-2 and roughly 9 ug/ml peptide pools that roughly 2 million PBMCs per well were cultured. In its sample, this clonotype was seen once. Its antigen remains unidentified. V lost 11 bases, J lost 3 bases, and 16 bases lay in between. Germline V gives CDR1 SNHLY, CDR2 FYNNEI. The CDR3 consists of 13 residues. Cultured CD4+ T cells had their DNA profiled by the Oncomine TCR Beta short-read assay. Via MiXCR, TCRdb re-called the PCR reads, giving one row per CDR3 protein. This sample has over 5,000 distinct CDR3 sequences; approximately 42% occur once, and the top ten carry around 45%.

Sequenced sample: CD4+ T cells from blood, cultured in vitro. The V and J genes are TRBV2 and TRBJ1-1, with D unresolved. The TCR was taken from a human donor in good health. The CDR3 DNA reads TGTGCCGGATCGGTGAGGTTGGACACTGAAGCTTTCTTT. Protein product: CAGSVRLDTEAFF.